Shown below are 23 T cell receptor beta chains from a single sample sequenced in a study of cytomegalovirus exposure and HLA in healthy donors. PCR employed 60 Vbeta and 13 Jbeta primers. The repertoire was sequenced with immunoSEQ multiplex PCR; TCRdb's copy has only in-frame clones and lacks some. The table records a few hundred thousand clones, about 74% of them present only once. Sequences were obtained from PBMCs. Every receptor here comes from a woman in her twenties or thirties in good health and CMV-seronegative.

The chain has TRBV7-9 and TRBJ2-1, with TRBD2 matching over 8 bases. Germline CDR1 SEHNR, CDR2 FQNEAQ (reference sequence). After removal of 3 bases from V and 6 bases from J, the junction contained 4 bases not matched to a gene. The CDR3 extends over 14 amino acids. The CDR3 is CASSFSGGFNEQFF. The DNA of the CDR3 is TGTGCCAGCAGCTTTTCGGGGGGGTTCAATGAGCAGTTCTTC.

The chain joins TRBV30 to TRBJ1-1; D ambiguous. Germline V gene lookup returns CDR1 GTSNPN and CDR2 SVGIG (reference sequence). This CDR3 spans 14 amino acids. V was shortened by 0 bases and J by 10 bases, with 18 bases between the two germline ends. In nucleotides, the CDR3 is TGTGCCTGGAGTGTAAGCAGGACCCTGAGGGTAGCTTTCTTT. Protein product: CAWSVSRTLRVAFF.

The chain recombines TRBV7-9 with TRBJ1-1; no reliable D call. V lost 5 bases and J lost 1, with 5 bases in between. The CDR3 runs to 12 residues. Germline assignment: CDR1 SEHNR and CDR2 FQNEAQ (reference sequence). The chain's CDR3 is CASSPRNTEAFF. CDR3 DNA: TGTGCCAGCAGCCCTCGGAACACTGAAGCTTTCTTT.

A word on this clone: Different DNA sequences within this sample yield the same CDR3. The chain is built from TRBV27 and TRBJ1-1; D is perhaps TRBD1 (5 bases). Trimming pared 5 bases from V and 0 bases from J, leaving 10 bases between. The CDR3 loop spans 14 amino acids. Germline CDR1 MNHEY, CDR2 SMNVEV (reference sequence). CDR3 DNA sequence: TGTGCCAGCAGTCTAGGACAAGTGAACACTGAAGCTTTCTTT. It specifies CASSLGQVNTEAFF.

Regarding this clone: A junction end diverges from the germline sequence, so it may reflect a read error. This chain uses TRBV5-1 with TRBJ1-2; D is unresolved. Germline-derived CDR1 and CDR2 are SGHRS and YFSETQ. The CDR3 runs 13 residues. The CDR3 loop reads CASSLDGNYGYSF. The CDR3 DNA is TGCGCCAGCAGCTTGGACGGGAACTATGGCTACTCCTTC.

This chain links TRBV5-8 with TRBJ2-5; tentative D call: TRBD1 (5 bases). Germline V gene lookup returns CDR1 SGHTS and CDR2 YDEGEE. The CDR3 contains 15 residues. Trimming took off 1 base at V and 5 bases at J, with 15 bases between the two ends. The CDR3 nucleotides are TGTGCCAGCAGCTTGTCGCCAGGGCCTAGGGAGACCCAGTACTTC. Translated: CASSLSPGPRETQYF.

V usage is TRBV5-1 and J usage is TRBJ2-1; 16 bases fit TRBD2. After removal of 0 bases from V and 6 bases from J, the junction contained 3 bases not matched to a gene. The CDR3 is 17 residues long. Germline values: CDR1 SGHRS, CDR2 YFSETQ. This CDR3 reads CASSLAGTSGGANEQFF. The DNA for the CDR3 is TGCGCCAGCAGCTTGGCCGGGACTAGCGGGGGGGCCAATGAGCAGTTCTTC.

The V gene is TRBV6-1, the J gene TRBJ1-5, with D possibly being TRBD1 (6 bases). Germline loops: CDR1 MNHNS, CDR2 SASEGT. The CDR3 sequence is 15 residues long. The ends were cut back, 3 bases at V and 7 bases at J, with 16 bases in the middle. CDR3 in DNA: TGTGCCAGCAGTGACCAGGACAGATTCGGGCAGCCCCAGCATTTT. Its protein product is CASSDQDRFGQPQHF.

Worth noting for this clone: Sequence at one end of the junction differs from germline and may be a read error. The rearrangement uses TRBV7-3 and TRBJ2-3, with 13 bases identical to TRBD2. Germline V gene sequence: CDR1 SGHTA, CDR2 FQGTGA. This CDR3 comprises 17 residues. Written as DNA, the CDR3 is TGTGACAGCAGCTCTGGTAGGACTAGCGGGAGTGCAGATACGCAGTATTTT. Translated: CDSSSGRTSGSADTQYF.

The chain employs TRBV7-9 and TRBJ2-2, with D unresolved. Trimming shortened V by 6 bases and J by 6 bases, and 8 bases separated the two germline ends. The CDR3 extends over 12 amino acids. CDR1 and CDR2 from the germline V gene are SEHNR and FQNEAQ (reference sequence). The CDR3 reads CASSLDSGELFF. Here the CDR3 DNA reads TGTGCCAGCAGTCTAGACTCCGGGGAGCTGTTTTTT.

This clone was seen a single time. This chain joins TRBV7-9 and TRBJ1-4; perhaps TRBD1 as D (6 bases). Germline V CDR1 and CDR2: SEHNR, FQNEAQ (reference sequence). This CDR3 is built from 16 residues. Trimming removed 5 bases at V and 5 bases at J, with 18 bases between. CDR3 coding DNA: TGTGCCAGCAGCGATCAATCTCAGGGGAAGAATGAAAAACTGTTTTTT. Translated: CASSDQSQGKNEKLFF. The entire variable domain, with the rest obtained from reference TRBV7-9 and TRBJ1-4, is as follows: DTGVSQNPRHKITKRGQNVTFRCDPISEHNRLYWYRQTLGQGPEFLTYFQNEAQLEKSRLLSDRFSAERPKGSFSTLEIQRTEQGDSAMYLCASSDQSQGKNEKLFFGSGTQLSVL.

This clone was picked up a small number of times. This is likely a read error, given that the CDR3 carries no conserved phenylalanine or tryptophan at its end. The chain joins TRBV19 to TRBJ1-1, with D possibly being TRBD1 (6 bases). Trimming shortened V by 4 bases and J by 0 bases, and 12 bases separated the two germline ends. The CDR3 is made up of 15 amino acids. Germline CDR1 and CDR2: LNHDA and SQIVND (reference sequence). CDR3 loop: CASSRTGLVNTEAFL. DNA for the CDR3: TGTGCCAGTAGTAGAACAGGGCTAGTGAACACTGAAGCTTTCTTG.

This chain joins TRBV10-3 and TRBJ2-5; tentative D call: TRBD2 (5 bases). Trimming pared 0 bases from V and 10 bases from J, leaving 15 bases between. The germline V gene has CDR1 ENHRY and CDR2 SYGVKD. CDR3 size: 14 residues. CDR3 loop: CAISESEPPGDQYF. DNA of the CDR3: TGTGCCATCAGTGAGTCTGAGCCTCCCGGGGACCAGTACTTC.

The chain carries TRBV4-1 and TRBJ1-1; no clear D gene. Trimming took off 3 bases at V and 7 bases at J, with 12 bases between the two ends. From germline, CDR1 is MGHRA and CDR2 YSYEKL. The CDR3 spans 13 residues. The DNA of the CDR3 is TGCGCCAGCAGCCAGTACCCCGGGTTTGAAGCTTTCTTT. Its protein product is CASSQYPGFEAFF.

V is TRBV29-1 and J is TRBJ1-2; D perhaps matches TRBD1 (5 bases). The V gene's germline CDR1 is SQVTM and CDR2 ANQGSEA. The CDR3 spans 13 residues. Trimming took 6 bases from V and 5 from J, leaving 16 bases between them. The CDR3, as DNA: TGCAGCGTCCCCGTGGAGCCAGGGTATGGCTACACCTTC. It is translated as CSVPVEPGYGYTF.

A note on this clone: The junction and the germline gene differ at one end; a read error may be behind it. The gene calls are TRBV10-3 and TRBJ1-1; 8 bases match TRBD1. From germline, CDR1 is ENHRY and CDR2 SYGVKD. CDR3 length equals 15 residues. CDR3 in DNA: TGTGCCAGCAGTGAAGCCGGACAGGGTGGGACTGAAGCTTTCTTT. Its protein is CASSEAGQGGTEAFF.

Comment on this clone: The junction departs from germline at one end; a sequencing error may be responsible. V usage is TRBV4-1 and J usage is TRBJ2-5; 7 bases align to TRBD2. Germline loops: CDR1 MGHRA, CDR2 YSYEKL. The CDR3 is 17 amino acids. CDR3 residues: CVSSQEAVGGYKETQYF. CDR3 nucleotide sequence: TGCGTCAGCAGCCAAGAGGCGGTGGGAGGGTATAAAGAGACCCAGTACTTC.

This clone was picked up a small number of times. A much larger clone lies a single base off, so this may be a read error. The rearrangement links TRBV5-6 to TRBJ1-1; the match to TRBD1 covers 9 bases. Germline values: CDR1 SGHDT, CDR2 YYEEEE. The ends lost 6 bases at V and 4 bases at J; junction bases unmatched: 13. This CDR3 contains 16 residues. The CDR3, as DNA: TGTGCCAGCACCTCAGGACTCCGGGACAGGGTCACTGAAGCTTTCTTT. Protein sequence: CASTSGLRDRVTEAFF.

Written as DNA, the CDR3 is TGTGCCAGCAGCCAAGATCTAGGATTTGGAAACACCATATATTTT. It specifies CASSQDLGFGNTIYF. The chain carries TRBV14 and TRBJ1-3; no reliable D call. Germline lookup yields CDR1 SGHDN and CDR2 FVKESK. The V end lost 0 bases, the J end lost 3 bases, and 9 bases lay between the germline ends. CDR3 size: 15 residues.

This clone has just a few counts. An end of the junction does not agree with germline; a read error may underlie this. The rearrangement uses TRBV7-9 and TRBJ2-7; D is perhaps TRBD1 (5 bases). Per germline, CDR1 SEHNR and CDR2 FQNEAQ (reference sequence). The CDR3 length is 15 residues. CDR3 sequence reads: CSSTSRGQGAYEQYF. The CDR3 coding sequence is TGTTCCAGCACCTCCCGAGGTCAGGGTGCCTACGAGCAGTACTTC.

The chain couples TRBV9 to TRBJ2-3, with 7 nucleotides matching TRBD2. Germline CDR1 SGDLS, CDR2 YYNGEE. This CDR3 is built from 18 residues. V was clipped by 2 bases and J by 1 base; unmatched bases: 13. The CDR3 DNA follows: TGTGCCAGCAGCGTGTCCCAACGGGCGGGAGAGGGCACAGATACGCAGTATTTT. Its protein product is CASSVSQRAGEGTDTQYF.

The genes are TRBV5-1 and TRBJ2-2; D may be TRBD1 (5 bases). Germline loops: CDR1 SGHRS, CDR2 YFSETQ. Between the trimmed V and J ends, which lost 7 bases and 8 bases, there was a span of 15 bases. The CDR3 has 13 residues. CDR3 sequence: CASLSRDEGELFF. CDR3 DNA sequence: TGCGCCAGCCTGTCCAGGGATGAGGGGGAGCTGTTTTTT.

This clone was observed a handful of times. The genes are TRBV21-1 and TRBJ2-7; TRBD1 is the table's D call, not checked against the DNA. TRBV21-1 is a pseudogene locus. The CDR3 covers 16 residues. In DNA form, the CDR3 reads TGTGCCAGCAGCTCCAGGCGGGGACAGGGGTCCTACGAGCAGTACTTC. Translated: CASSSRRGQGSYEQYF.